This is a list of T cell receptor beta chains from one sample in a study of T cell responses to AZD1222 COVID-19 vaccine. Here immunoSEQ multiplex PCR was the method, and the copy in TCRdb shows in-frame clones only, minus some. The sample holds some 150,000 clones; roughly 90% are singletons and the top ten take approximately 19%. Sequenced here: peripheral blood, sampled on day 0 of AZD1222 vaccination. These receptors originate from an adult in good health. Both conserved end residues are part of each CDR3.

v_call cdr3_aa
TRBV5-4 CASSPGQGILEKLFF
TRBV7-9 CASSLNWGTGAGNTIYF
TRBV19 CASSIGKLAVPRNEQFF
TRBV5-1 CASSLFGRGEKLFF
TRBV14 CASSRLGTTKETQYF
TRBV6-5 CASKRDRENQPQHF
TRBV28 CASKSPGAYGYTF
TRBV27 CASSFSWDSGNTIYF
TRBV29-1 CSVGTGGVDTEAFF
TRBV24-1 CATSDPRQGSTEAFF
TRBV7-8 CASSLVSSQREGRYNEQFF
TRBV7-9 CASSFSGGGNTIYF
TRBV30 CAWSVNGRNTIYF
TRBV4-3 CASSQEPPRGATGELFF
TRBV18 CASSRDNTGELFF
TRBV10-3 CAIALGGDSGYTF
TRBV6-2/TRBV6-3 CASSPLASGGRAQYF
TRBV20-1 CSASRPGLNYGYTF
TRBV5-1 CASSQGQGGYGYTF
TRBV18 CASSLLGGNTEAFF
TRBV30 CAWSRGLLDEQFF
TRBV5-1 CASCPERRGTGELFF
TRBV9 CASSVDPRPTGRGNIQYF
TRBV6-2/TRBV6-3 CASSSLTGSYSYGYTF
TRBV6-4 CASSDQAGVTDTQYF
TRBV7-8 CASSLGQPNQPQHF
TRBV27 CASSLYGSRDIQYF
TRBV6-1 CASSEEDSRFRGPQHF
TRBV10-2 CASSMGREYEQYF
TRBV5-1 CASSLRGPEAFF
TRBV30 CAWGPGTGYNQPQHF
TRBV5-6 CASSPGTGNQPQHF
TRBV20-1 CSASSGGYTF
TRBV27 CASSSLSSGNTIYF
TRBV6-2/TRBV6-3 CASSYFSGDTGELFF
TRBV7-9 CASSFYRGVSSYEQYF
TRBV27 CASSLRLSGGPPYEQYF
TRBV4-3 CASSQDRGQEETQYF
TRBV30 CAWSVGDLTYNEQFF
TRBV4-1 CASSPTEDRAWWTEAFF
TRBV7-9 CASSPLSDRGNQPQHF
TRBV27 CASAQSIMETQYF
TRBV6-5 CASSYVGSNYGYTF
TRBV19 CASRGSRYEQYF